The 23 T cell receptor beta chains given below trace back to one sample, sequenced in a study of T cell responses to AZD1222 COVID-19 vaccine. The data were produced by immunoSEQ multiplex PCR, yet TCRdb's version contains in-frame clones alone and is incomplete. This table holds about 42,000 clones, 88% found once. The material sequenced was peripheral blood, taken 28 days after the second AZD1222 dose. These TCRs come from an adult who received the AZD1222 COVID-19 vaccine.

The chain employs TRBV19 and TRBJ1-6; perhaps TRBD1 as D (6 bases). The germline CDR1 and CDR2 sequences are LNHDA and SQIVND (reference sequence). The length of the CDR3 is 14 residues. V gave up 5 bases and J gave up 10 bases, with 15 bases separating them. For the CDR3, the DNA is TGTGCCAGTAGTCAACAGATTGGGGGCTCACCCCTCCACTTT. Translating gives CASSQQIGGSPLHF.

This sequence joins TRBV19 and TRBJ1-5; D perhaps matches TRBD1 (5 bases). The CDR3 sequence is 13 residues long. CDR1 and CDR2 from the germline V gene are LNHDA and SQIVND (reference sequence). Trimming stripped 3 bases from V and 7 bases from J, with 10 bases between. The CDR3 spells CASSIQGAQPQHF. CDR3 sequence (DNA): TGTGCCAGTAGTATCCAAGGGGCCCAGCCCCAGCATTTT. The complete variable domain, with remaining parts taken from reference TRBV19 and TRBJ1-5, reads DGGITQSPKYLFRKEGQNVTLSCEQNLNHDAMYWYRQDPGQGLRLIYYSQIVNDFQKGDIAEGYSVSREKKESFPLTVTSAQKNPTAFYLCASSIQGAQPQHFGDGTRLSIL.

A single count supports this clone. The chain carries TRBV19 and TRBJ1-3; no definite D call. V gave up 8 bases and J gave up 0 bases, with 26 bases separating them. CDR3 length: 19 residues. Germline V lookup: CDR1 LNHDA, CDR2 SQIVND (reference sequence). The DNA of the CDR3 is TGTGCCAGTTCTAATAGACCGGCAGGCCGGCCTTCCTCTGGAAACACCATATATTTT. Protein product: CASSNRPAGRPSSGNTIYF.

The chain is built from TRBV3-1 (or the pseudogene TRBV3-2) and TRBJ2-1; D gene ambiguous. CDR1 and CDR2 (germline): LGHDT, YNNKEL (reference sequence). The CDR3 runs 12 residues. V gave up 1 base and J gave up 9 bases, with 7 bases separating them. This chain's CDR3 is CASSQGVREQFF. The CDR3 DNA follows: TGTGCCAGCAGCCAAGGAGTCCGTGAGCAGTTCTTC.

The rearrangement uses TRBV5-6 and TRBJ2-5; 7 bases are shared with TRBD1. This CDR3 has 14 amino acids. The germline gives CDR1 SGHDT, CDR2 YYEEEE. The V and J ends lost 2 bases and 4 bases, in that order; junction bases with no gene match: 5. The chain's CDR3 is CASSFGHRGETQYF. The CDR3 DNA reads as TGTGCCAGCAGCTTCGGACACAGGGGAGAGACCCAGTACTTC.

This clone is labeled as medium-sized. CDR3 nucleotide sequence: TGTGCCAGCAGTGACTCGGCCACAGATACGCAGTATTTT. Amino acids: CASSDSATDTQYF. The V call is TRBV6-4, the J call TRBJ2-3; D unresolved. This CDR3 region has 13 residues. V gave up 0 bases and J gave up 2 bases, with 3 bases separating them. The germline V gene has CDR1 MRHNA and CDR2 SNTAGT.

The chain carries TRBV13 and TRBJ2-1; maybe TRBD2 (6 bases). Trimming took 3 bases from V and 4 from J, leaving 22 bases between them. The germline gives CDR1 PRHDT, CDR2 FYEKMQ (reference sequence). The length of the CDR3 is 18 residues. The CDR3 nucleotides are TGTGCCAGCAGCTTTAAGGCCCGTGGAGGGGTTAGTTACAATGAGCAGTTCTTC. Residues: CASSFKARGGVSYNEQFF. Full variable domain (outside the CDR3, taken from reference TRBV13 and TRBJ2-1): AAGVIQSPRHLIKEKRETATLKCYPIPRHDTVYWYQQGPGQDPQFLISFYEKMQSDKGSIPDRFSAQQFSDYHSELNMSSLELGDSALYFCASSFKARGGVSYNEQFFGPGTRLTVL.

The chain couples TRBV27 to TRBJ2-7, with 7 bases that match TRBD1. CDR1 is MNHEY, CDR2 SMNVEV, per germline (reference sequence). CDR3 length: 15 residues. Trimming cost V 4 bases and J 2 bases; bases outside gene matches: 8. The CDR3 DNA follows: TGTGCCAGCAGTTCACCCTCCGGGACAGCCTACGAGCAGTACTTC. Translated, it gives CASSSPSGTAYEQYF.

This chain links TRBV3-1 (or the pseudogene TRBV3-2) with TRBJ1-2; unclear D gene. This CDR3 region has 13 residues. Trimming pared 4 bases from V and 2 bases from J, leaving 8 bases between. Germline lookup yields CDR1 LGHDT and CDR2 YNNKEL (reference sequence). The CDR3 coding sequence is TGTGCCAGCAGCCCGGCGGAGAACTATGGCTACACCTTC. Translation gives CASSPAENYGYTF.

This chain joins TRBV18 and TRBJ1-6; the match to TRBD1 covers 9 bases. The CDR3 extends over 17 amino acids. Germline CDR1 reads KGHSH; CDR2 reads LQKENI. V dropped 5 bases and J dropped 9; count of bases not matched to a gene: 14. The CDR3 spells CASSTHPPGQGGSPLHF. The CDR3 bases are TGTGCCAGCTCAACCCACCCTCCGGGACAGGGTGGTTCACCCCTCCACTTT.

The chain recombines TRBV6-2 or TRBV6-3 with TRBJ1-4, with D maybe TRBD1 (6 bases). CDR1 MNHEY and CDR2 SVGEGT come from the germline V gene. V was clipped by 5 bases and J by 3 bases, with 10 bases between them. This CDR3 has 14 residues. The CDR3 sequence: CASSGQPSNEKLFF. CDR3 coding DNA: TGTGCCAGCAGTGGACAGCCGTCTAATGAAAAACTGTTTTTT.

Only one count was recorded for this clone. The CDR3 DNA reads as TGTGCCAGTAGTGTCGGACTAGCGGGAGGTAGTGGGCCCCGGGAGACCCAGTACTTC. It yields the protein CASSVGLAGGSGPRETQYF. V is TRBV19 and J is TRBJ2-5, with TRBD2 matching over 14 bases. The CDR3 spans 19 residues. V lost 5 bases and J lost 5; bases outside the gene matches: 16. Germline CDR1 reads LNHDA; CDR2 reads SQIVND (reference sequence). Filled out from reference TRBV19 and TRBJ2-5, the complete variable domain reads DGGITQSPKYLFRKEGQNVTLSCEQNLNHDAMYWYRQDPGQGLRLIYYSQIVNDFQKGDIAEGYSVSREKKESFPLTVTSAQKNPTAFYLCASSVGLAGGSGPRETQYFGPGTRLLVL.

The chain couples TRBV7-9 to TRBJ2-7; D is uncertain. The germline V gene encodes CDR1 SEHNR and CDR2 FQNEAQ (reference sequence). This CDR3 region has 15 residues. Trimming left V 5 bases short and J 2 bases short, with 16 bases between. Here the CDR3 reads CASSPPFLDPYEQYF. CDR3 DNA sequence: TGTGCCAGCAGCCCACCTTTTTTGGACCCCTACGAGCAGTACTTC.

CDR3 coding DNA: TGTGCCAGCAGCTTTAACAGGGAAGGGATTGGCTACACCTTC. Encoded protein: CASSFNREGIGYTF. J is TRBJ1-2 and V is TRBV7-2, with TRBD1 as a possible D gene (6 bases). V was trimmed by 3 bases and J by 7 bases, leaving 15 bases between them. Germline loops: CDR1 SGHTA, CDR2 FQGNSA. The CDR3 sequence is 14 residues long.

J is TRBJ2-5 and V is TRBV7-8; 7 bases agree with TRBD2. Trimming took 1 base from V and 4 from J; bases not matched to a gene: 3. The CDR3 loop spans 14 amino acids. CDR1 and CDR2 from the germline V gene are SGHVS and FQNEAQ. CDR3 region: CASSLEVAGETQYF. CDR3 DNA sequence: TGTGCCAGCAGCTTAGAGGTAGCGGGAGAGACCCAGTACTTC.

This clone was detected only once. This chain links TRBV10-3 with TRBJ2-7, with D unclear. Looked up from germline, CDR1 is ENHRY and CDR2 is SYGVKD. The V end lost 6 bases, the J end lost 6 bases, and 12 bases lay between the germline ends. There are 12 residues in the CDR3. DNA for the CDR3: TGTGCCATCAGCCCAACATTAGGCGAGCAGTACTTC. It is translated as CAISPTLGEQYF.

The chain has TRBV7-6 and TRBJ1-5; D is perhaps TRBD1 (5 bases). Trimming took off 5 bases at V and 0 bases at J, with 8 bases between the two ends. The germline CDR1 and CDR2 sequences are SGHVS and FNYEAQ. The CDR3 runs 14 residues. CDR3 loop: CASSRQGSNQPQHF. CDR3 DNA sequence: TGTGCCAGCAGCCGTCAGGGTAGCAATCAGCCCCAGCATTTT.

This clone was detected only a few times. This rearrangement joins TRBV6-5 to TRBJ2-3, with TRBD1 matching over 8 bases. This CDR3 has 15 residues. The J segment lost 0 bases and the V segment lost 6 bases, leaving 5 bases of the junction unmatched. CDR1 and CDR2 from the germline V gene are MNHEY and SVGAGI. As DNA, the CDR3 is TGTGCCAGCAGCCAGGGGGCCCTGAGCACAGATACGCAGTATTTT. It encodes CASSQGALSTDTQYF.

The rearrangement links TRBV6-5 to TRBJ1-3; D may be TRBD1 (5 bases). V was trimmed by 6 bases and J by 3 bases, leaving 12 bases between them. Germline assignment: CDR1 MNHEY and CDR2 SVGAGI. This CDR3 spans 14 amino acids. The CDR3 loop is CASSPGLIGNTIYF. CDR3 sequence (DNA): TGTGCCAGCAGCCCGGGACTTATTGGAAACACCATATATTTT.

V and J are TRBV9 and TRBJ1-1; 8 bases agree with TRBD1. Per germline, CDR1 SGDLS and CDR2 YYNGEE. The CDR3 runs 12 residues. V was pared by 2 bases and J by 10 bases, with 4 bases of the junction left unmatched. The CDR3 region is CASSVQGAPAFF. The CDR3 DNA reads TGTGCCAGCAGCGTTCAGGGGGCTCCAGCTTTCTTT.

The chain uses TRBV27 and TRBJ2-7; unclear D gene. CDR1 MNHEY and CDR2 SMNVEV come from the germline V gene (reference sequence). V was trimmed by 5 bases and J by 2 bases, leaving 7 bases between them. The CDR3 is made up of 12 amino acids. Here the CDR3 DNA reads TGTGCCAGCAGTGCTGGACCCTACGAGCAGTACTTC. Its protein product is CASSAGPYEQYF.

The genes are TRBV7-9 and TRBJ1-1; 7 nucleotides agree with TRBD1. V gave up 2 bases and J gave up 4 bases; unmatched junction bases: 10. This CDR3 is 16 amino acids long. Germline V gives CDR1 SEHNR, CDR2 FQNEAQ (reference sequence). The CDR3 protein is CASSLSRPGGLTEAFF. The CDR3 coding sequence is TGTGCCAGCAGCTTAAGCAGGCCAGGGGGGCTCACTGAAGCTTTCTTT.

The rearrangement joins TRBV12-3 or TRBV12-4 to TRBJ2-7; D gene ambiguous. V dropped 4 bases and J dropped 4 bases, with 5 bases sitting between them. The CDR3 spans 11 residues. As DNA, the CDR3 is TGTGCCAGCAGTTCCCCTTACGAGCAGTACTTC. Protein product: CASSSPYEQYF.